This T cell receptor beta chain was sequenced during a study of identical twins. This clonotype was recorded a few times. CDR1 and CDR2 (germline): MGHDK, SYGVNS. V was clipped by 0 bases and J by 7 bases; unmatched bases: 8. This CDR3 spans 15 amino acids. TCRdb analysed the 5' RACE reads with MiXCR anew, one entry per CDR3 protein. This sample carries 500,000 or so distinct CDR3 sequences, around an eighth of them seen once, and the ten largest clones take approximately 0.98%. The sample also formed part of further work on yellow fever vaccine responses in identical twins.

The sequencing sample was made of CD4+ T cells sorted from blood. The V and J genes are TRBV25-1 and TRBJ1-2, with TRBD1 matching 7 bases. The source is a young woman in good health. CDR3 region: CASSEYPETGFGYTF. The CDR3 DNA follows: TGTGCCAGCAGTGAATACCCGGAGACAGGGTTTGGCTACACCTTC.